These T cell receptor beta chains were read from a single sample in a study of T cell repertoires in cytomegalovirus infection. In TCRdb, the reads were re-called with MiXCR into one record per CDR3 protein. The sample carries approximately 500,000 distinct CDR3 sequences, around 10% recorded once. The source material was PBMCs. All receptors come from a human donor in good health (CMV status not recorded). Some clones in this sample may be carry-over from other donors' samples. Each CDR3 is given with its conserved first and last residue. Fields, in order: V gene, D gene, clone size, J gene, CDR3 DNA, CDR3 protein. The D gene is left open where the match is weak. Size is stated for part of the rows, as once, few or many counts, or as a class when the clone is expanded.

TRBV5-5	-	many	TRBJ1-1	TGTGCCAGCATTGAACAGGGTACTACTGAAGCTTTCTTT	CASIEQGTTEAFF
TRBV29-1	-	many	TRBJ2-1	TGCAGCGTTGAAGACTCGTTCAATGAGCAGTTCTTC	CSVEDSFNEQFF
TRBV27	-	many	TRBJ2-7	TGTGCCAGCAGTCCGGGATCCGCGGCCTACGAGCAGTACTTC	CASSPGSAAYEQYF
TRBV29-1	-	few	TRBJ1-1	TGCAGCGTCCCCAAAACGGACACTGGGATGAACACTGAAGCTTTCTTT	CSVPKTDTGMNTEAFF
TRBV23-1	-	-	TRBJ2-3	TGCGCCAGCAGTCGCCGGCGGGATTGTGCAGATACGCAGTATTTT	CASSRRRDCADTQYF
TRBV2	TRBD1	few	TRBJ1-2	TGTGCCAGCACCCGGGCAGGGGGCTATGGCTACACCTTC	CASTRAGGYGYTF
TRBV7-8	TRBD2	many	TRBJ2-7	TGTGCCAGCAGCTTAACTAATTTCGGGACTAGCGGTACTCAGAACTTC	CASSLTNFGTSGTQNF
TRBV7-2	-	many	TRBJ2-7	TGTGCCAGCAGCTTAGTTTTTGGGCCCTACGAGCAGTACTTC	CASSLVFGPYEQYF
TRBV6-5	-	few	TRBJ1-2	TGTGCCAGCAGTTACACAGGGATAGTCCCTAACTATGGCTACACCTTC	CASSYTGIVPNYGYTF
TRBV27	-	-	TRBJ2-1	TGTGCCACCCCCATCAATGAGCAGTTCTTC	CATPINEQFF
TRBV6-1	-	many	TRBJ1-6	TGTGCCAGCAGTGAAGCGGGAGGGCAATCACCCCTCCACTTT	CASSEAGGQSPLHF
TRBV7-2	-	many	TRBJ1-1	TGTGCCAGCAGCCTCATGAACCCACCGGGGGCTTTCTTT	CASSLMNPPGAFF
TRBV27	TRBD1	few	TRBJ2-7	TGTGCCAGCAGGGGACAGGGGAGGCCGCGCGAGCAGTACTTC	CASRGQGRPREQYF
TRBV5-6	TRBD1	many	TRBJ2-7	TGTGCCAGCAGCTTGTTTGGGACAGGGGCAAGATACGAGCAGTACTTC	CASSLFGTGARYEQYF
TRBV5-6	-	many	TRBJ1-1	TGTGCCAGCAGTTTCAGCAGGGGAGATGGAGCTTTCTTT	CASSFSRGDGAFF
TRBV10-3	TRBD1	many	TRBJ1-2	TGTGCCATCAGTGAATTCGGACAGGGGGCAAACTATGGCTACACCTTC	CAISEFGQGANYGYTF
TRBV20-1	-	few	TRBJ2-3	TGCAGTGCTATACAGGGAGATACGCAGTATTTT	CSAIQGDTQYF
TRBV5-6	TRBD1	few	TRBJ1-2	TGTGCCAGCAGGGAACAGGGGCTACTAGATGGCTACACCTTC	CASREQGLLDGYTF